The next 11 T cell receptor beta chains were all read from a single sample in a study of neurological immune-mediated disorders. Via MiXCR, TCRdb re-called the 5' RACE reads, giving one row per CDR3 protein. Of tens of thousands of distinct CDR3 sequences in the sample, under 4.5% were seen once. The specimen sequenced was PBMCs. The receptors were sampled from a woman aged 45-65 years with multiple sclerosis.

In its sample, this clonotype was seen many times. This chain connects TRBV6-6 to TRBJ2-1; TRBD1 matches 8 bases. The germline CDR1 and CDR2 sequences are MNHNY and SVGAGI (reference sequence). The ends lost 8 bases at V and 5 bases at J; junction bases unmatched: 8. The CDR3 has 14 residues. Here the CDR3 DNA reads TGTGCCAGCGGGGGTACAGGGGGAAACAATGAGCAGTTCTTC. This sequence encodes CASGGTGGNNEQFF.

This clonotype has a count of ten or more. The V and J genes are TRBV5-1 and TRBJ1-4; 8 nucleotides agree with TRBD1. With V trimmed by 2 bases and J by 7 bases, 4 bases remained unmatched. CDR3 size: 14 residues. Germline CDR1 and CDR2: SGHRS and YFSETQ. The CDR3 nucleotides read TGCGCCAGCAGCTTCGGACAGGGAGGTGAAAAACTGTTTTTT. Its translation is CASSFGQGGEKLFF.

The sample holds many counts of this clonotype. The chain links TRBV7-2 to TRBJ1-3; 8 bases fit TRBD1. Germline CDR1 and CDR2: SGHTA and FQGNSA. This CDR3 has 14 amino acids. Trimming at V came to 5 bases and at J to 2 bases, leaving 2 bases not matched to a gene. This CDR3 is CASSPDRAGNTIYF. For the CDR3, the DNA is TGTGCCAGCAGCCCGGACAGGGCTGGAAACACCATATATTTT. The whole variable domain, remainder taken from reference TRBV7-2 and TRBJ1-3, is GAGVSQSPSNKVTEKGKDVELRCDPISGHTALYWYRQSLGQGLEFLIYFQGNSAPDKSGLPSDRFSAERTGGSVSTLTIQRTQQEDSAVYLCASSPDRAGNTIYFGEGSWLTVV.

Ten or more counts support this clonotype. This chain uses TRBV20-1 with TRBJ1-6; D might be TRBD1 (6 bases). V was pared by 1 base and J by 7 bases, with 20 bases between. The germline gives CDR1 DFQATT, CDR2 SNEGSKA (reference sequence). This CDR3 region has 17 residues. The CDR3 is CSARAGVGGGRNSPLHF. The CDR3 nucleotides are TGCAGTGCTAGAGCAGGTGTCGGGGGCGGTAGGAATTCACCCCTCCACTTT.

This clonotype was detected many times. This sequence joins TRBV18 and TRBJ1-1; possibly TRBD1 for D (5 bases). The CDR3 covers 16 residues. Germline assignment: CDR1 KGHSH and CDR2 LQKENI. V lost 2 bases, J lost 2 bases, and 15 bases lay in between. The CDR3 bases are TGTGCCAGCTCACCAAGCACCGGGGCCACCAACACTGAAGCTTTCTTT. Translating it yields CASSPSTGATNTEAFF.

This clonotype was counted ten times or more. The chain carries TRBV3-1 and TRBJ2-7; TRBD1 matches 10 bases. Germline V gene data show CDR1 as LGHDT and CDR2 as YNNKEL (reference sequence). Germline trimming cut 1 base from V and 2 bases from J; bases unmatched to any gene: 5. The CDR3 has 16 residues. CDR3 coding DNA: TGTGCCAGCAGCCAAGTCGGGACAGGGGCTACCTACGAGCAGTACTTC. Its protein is CASSQVGTGATYEQYF.

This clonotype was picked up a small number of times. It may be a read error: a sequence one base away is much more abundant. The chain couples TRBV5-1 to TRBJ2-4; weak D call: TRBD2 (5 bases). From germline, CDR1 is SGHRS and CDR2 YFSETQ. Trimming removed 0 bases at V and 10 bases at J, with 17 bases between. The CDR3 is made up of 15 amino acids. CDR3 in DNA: TGCGCCAGCAGCTTGGCCCCAGGCGGGTCGGAAATTCAGTACTTC. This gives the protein CASSLAPGGSEIQYF.

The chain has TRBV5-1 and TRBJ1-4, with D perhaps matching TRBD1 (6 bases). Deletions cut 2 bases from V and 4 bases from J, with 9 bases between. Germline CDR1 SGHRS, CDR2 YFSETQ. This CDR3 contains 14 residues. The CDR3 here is CASSFRDINEKLFF. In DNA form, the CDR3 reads TGCGCCAGCAGCTTCCGGGACATTAATGAAAAACTGTTTTTT.

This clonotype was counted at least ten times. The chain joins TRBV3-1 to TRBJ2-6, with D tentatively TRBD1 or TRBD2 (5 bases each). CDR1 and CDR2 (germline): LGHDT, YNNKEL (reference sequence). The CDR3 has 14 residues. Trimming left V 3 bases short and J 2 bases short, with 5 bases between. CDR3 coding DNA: TGTGCCAGCAGCCAGGGGGCTGGGGCCAACGTCCTGACTTTC. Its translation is CASSQGAGANVLTF. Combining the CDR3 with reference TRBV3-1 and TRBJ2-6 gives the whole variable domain DTAVSQTPKYLVTQMGNDKSIKCEQNLGHDTMYWYKQDSKKFLKIMFSYNNKELIINETVPNRFSPKSPDKAHLNLHINSLELGDSAVYFCASSQGAGANVLTFGAGSRLTVL.

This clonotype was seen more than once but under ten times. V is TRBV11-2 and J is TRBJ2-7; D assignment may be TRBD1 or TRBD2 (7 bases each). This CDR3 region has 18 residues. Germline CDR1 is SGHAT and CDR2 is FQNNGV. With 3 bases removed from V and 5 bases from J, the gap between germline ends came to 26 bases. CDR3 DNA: TGTGCCAGCAGCTTTCGCTACAGGGGAGGGGACCACCTAGACGAGCAGTACTTC. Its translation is CASSFRYRGGDHLDEQYF.

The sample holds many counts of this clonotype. The CDR3 region is CASSWGTGGYNEQFF. CDR3 nucleotide sequence: TGTGCCAGCAGCTGGGGGACGGGGGGTTACAATGAGCAGTTCTTC. The chain couples TRBV5-5 to TRBJ2-1, with 7 bases matching TRBD2. This CDR3 region has 15 residues. V gave up 3 bases and J gave up 4 bases; unmatched junction bases: 7. Germline V gene data show CDR1 as SGHKS and CDR2 as YYEKEE (reference sequence). Variable domain in full (rest from reference TRBV5-5 and TRBJ2-1): DAGVTQSPTHLIKTRGQQVTLRCSPISGHKSVSWYQQVLGQGPQFIFQYYEKEERGRGNFPDRFSARQFPNYSSELNVNALLLGDSALYLCASSWGTGGYNEQFFGPGTRLTVL.